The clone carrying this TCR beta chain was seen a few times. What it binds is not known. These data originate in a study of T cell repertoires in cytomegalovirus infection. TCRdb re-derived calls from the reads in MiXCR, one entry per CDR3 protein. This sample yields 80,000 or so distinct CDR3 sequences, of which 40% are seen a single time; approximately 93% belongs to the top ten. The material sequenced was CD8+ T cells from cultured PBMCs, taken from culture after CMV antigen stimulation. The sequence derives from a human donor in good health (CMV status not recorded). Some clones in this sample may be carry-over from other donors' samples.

The CDR3 nucleotides are TGTGCCAGTAGTACCGGGGGGTATGCAACGGAGACCCAGTACTTC. Protein: CASSTGGYATETQYF. The rearrangement uses TRBV19 and TRBJ2-5; the match to TRBD2 covers 7 bases. Germline CDR1 and CDR2: LNHDA and SQIVND (reference sequence). This CDR3 contains 15 residues. Trimming removed 4 bases from V and 5 bases from J; junction bases left unmatched: 10.